The source of this T cell receptor (beta chain) is a study of human T cells and chemical hapten exposure (dated by TCRdb to about 2021). Looking at the study overall: For sensitization, 2% DPC in acetone was applied to an approximately 2 cm by approximately 2 cm area of upper inner arm skin. The patient cohort, mostly female, included alopecia areata with under or over 50% scalp involvement, alopecia totalis and alopecia universalis. Peripheral blood TCR repertoire changes were tracked in vivo in alopecia patients during primary and secondary sensitization to the hapten diphenylcyclopropenone (DPC). Libraries were combined into a pool for sequencing, and differences in TCR yield between samples came mainly from small differences in library volumes within the pool. Some 29 alopecia patients provided blood for TCR sequencing at one to four time points (pre-sensitization, 2, 6 and 24 weeks). Throughout the approximately 26-week study period, patients were also given weekly therapeutic DPC doses on the scalp. Blood samples were taken from patients before sensitization (week 0) and then at 2, 6 and about 24 weeks after DPC sensitization. Patch testing on the upper back used Finn chambers containing 0.01% DPC, with scoring done after 6 days according to International Contact Dermatitis Research Group standards. The study at large found these results: Patch test score was positively correlated with the number of PT1 expanded TCRs, with significance at thresholds 8, 16 and 32 but not at 4. DPC sensitization did not change the number of TCRs with a frequency above 1 in 1000, and there was no evidence of changes in global repertoire structure. Repeated subsampling changed both the strength of the expansion versus patch-test correlation and the threshold at which that correlation became significant. Significantly more large CDR3 similarity clusters were formed by expanded TCRs than by pre-sensitization or healthy control sets, consistent with antigen-driven responses. Because all patients had alopecia, a presumed autoimmune disease, the immune response of the patients might differ from that of healthy individuals.

Its CDR3 holds 15 amino acids, cysteine through phenylalanine. Solely the CDR3 DNA is kept, with 45 bases framed from the first base. Receptor amplification or capture employed RACE. TCRdb names NextSeq 500 as the instrument used. Library preparation attached unique molecular identifiers to individual cDNA molecules for quantitative, reproducible TCR counting. For every blood RNA sample, sequencing covered both the TCR alpha and TCR beta chains. The source study handled its data this way. The median number of TCRs per sample was some 100,000, ranging from roughly 20,000 to 690,600. V, J and CDR3 annotation of the TCR reads was carried out using the Decombinator software suite. For PS versus PT1 abundance plots, all samples were subsampled to the same number of TCRs (28,000). TCRs were defined as expanded if absent before sensitization and observed at least eight times at the 2-week time point. TCRdb itself trimmed the public reads at Q25 with fastp, ran MiXCR and retained productive beta chains. All rows with the same CDR3 protein become a single entry with the most common DNA and genes. The V and J calls, along with clone size, are taken from TCRdb and not from the paper's own processing. In this sample the table shows 150,000 to 200,000 distinct CDR3 sequences, roughly 30% of which occur a single time. The ten biggest clones cover roughly 3% of the sample.

With regard to this clonotype: Its antigen is not yet known. Per-base quality was not reported, and no clone a single base away is much larger than it.

In light of the paper, this sample's time point label describes: pre-sensitization, week 0. This specimen's treatment or condition label, per the study, means: therapeutic diphenylcyclopropenone sensitization with weekly scalp DPC. At every patch-test visit, the blood draw took place before the patch test was put on. To be eligible, patients had to be aged 18 to 70, diagnosed with alopecia and judged suitable for DPC therapy, while pregnant patients were excluded. Unfractionated whole blood was collected in Tempus Blood RNA tubes, and total RNA was extracted from that blood. The V and J segments used are TRBV21-1 and TRBJ1-5; the tabulated D call, TRBD1, remains unverified against the DNA. TRBV21-1 is a pseudogene segment. The sequencing used whole blood, collected in connection with sensitization to the hapten diphenylcyclopropenone (DPC). The sequence was collected from a woman younger than 45 with alopecia areata. Some clones in this sample may be carry-over from other donors' samples. Here is the DNA: TGTGCCAGCAGCAAAGAATGGGACAGCAATCAGCCCCAGCATTTT. It translates to CASSKEWDSNQPQHF.